This T cell receptor (beta chain) was sequenced during a study of blood T cell repertoires in COVID-19. Study background: In each case, the material was cDNA or gDNA derived from T cells, B-cell-depleted T cells, or PBMCs.

V trimming: 2 bases; J trimming: 6 bases; junction bases outside the gene matches: 3. Germline CDR1 is MNHEY and CDR2 is SVGAGI. The CDR3 consists of 13 residues. Assay used: immunoSEQ multiplex PCR; TCRdb lists only in-frame clones, some missing. The repertoire holds more than 70,000 clones, with around 87% as singletons. The chain joins TRBV6-5 to TRBJ2-7; 8 positions agree with TRBD1. The clonotype originates from a woman aged 50 to 60 with active or convalescent COVID-19. Sequencing used peripheral blood. For the CDR3, the DNA is TGTGCCAGCAGTTACGTCGGACAGGGCGAGCAGTACTTC. Its translation is CASSYVGQGEQYF.